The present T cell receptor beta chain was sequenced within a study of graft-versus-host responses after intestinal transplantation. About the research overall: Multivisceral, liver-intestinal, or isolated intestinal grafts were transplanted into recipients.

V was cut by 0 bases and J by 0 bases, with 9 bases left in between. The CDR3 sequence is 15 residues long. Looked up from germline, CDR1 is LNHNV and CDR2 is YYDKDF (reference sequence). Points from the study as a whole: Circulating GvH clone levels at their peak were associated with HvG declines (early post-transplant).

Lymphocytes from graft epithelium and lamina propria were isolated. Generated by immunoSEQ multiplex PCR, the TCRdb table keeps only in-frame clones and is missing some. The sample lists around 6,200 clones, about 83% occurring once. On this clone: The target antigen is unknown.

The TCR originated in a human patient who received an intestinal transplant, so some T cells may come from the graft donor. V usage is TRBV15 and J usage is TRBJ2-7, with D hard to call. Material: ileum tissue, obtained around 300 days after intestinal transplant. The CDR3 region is CATSREAGSSYEQYF. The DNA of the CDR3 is TGTGCCACCAGCAGAGAAGCCGGTAGCTCCTACGAGCAGTACTTC.